The rows below give T cell receptor beta chains drawn from one sample of a study of neurological immune-mediated disorders. TCRdb redid the calling of the 5' RACE reads with MiXCR, one entry per CDR3 protein. The table lists about 84,000 distinct CDR3 sequences, approximately 4.3% of them singletons, with approximately 5.7% in the top ten. Material: PBMCs. Receptor source: a woman aged 55-70 years with multiple sclerosis. CDR3s include the opening cysteine and the closing phenylalanine or tryptophan. The D gene is left open where the match is weak. The size entry gives once, few, many or a size class.

>.|many|TRBV5-1|TRBJ1-6
TGCGCCAGCAGCCCCGGTGCAGGTGTGGTAAATTCACCCCTCCACTTT
CASSPGAGVVNSPLHF
>TRBD1|many|TRBV5-6|TRBJ2-3
TGTGCCAGCAGCTTGGAAGGGACAGGCACAGATACGCAGTATTTT
CASSLEGTGTDTQYF
>TRBD1|many|TRBV24-1|TRBJ2-5
TGTGCCACCAGTGCCCGACAGGGGAGCGGTGGACAAGAGACCCAGTACTTC
CATSARQGSGGQETQYF
>.|many|TRBV5-1|TRBJ2-5
TGCGCCAGCAGCCCACTGACAGATTACCAAGAGACCCAGTACTTC
CASSPLTDYQETQYF
>.|many|TRBV6-4|TRBJ1-1
TGTGCCAGCAGAGGACAGCCGAACACTGAAGCTTTCTTT
CASRGQPNTEAFF
>.|many|TRBV15|TRBJ2-5
TGTGCCACCAATGTTGGGGGCTTCGAGACCCAGTACTTC
CATNVGGFETQYF
>.|many|TRBV3-1|TRBJ1-2
TGTGCCAGCAGCCAAGAGGCCAACTATGGCTACACCTTC
CASSQEANYGYTF
>.|many|TRBV12-5|TRBJ1-1
TGTGCTAGTGGCCTCAGCGAGGTGAGCCAAGCTTTCTTT
CASGLSEVSQAFF
>.|many|TRBV6-5|TRBJ2-7
TGTGCCAGCACCAAGGACGGCTCCTACGAGCAGTACTTC
CASTKDGSYEQYF
>.|many|TRBV12-5|TRBJ2-7
TGTGCTAGTGGTCTGGGGGCTATTGGCTCCTACGAGCAGTACTTC
CASGLGAIGSYEQYF
>.|many|TRBV5-1|TRBJ2-2
TGCGCCAGCAGCTTCCGGGTCACCGGGGAGCTGTTTTTT
CASSFRVTGELFF